This T cell receptor (beta chain) was identified in a study of OX40 agonist ivuxolimab in advanced cancers. As for the study in general: The study enrolled dose-escalation patients with hepatocellular carcinoma, melanoma, renal cell or head and neck cancer. Overall study findings and caveats: Certain nonresponding patients likewise had low normalized T-cell clonal expansion. Expanded clones tended on average to be more numerous among CD8+ T cells than CD4+.

In regard to this clone: The antigen is unknown.

This table comes from immunoSEQ multiplex PCR, and its TCRdb copy is limited to in-frame clones, with some not included. The sample yields 70,000 to 90,000 clones, approximately 86% seen once. The CDR3 is made up of 15 amino acids. V trimming: 5 bases; J trimming: 1 base; junction bases outside the gene matches: 6. Sample: CD4+ or CD8+ T cells sorted from blood, taken in a trial of the OX40 agonist ivuxolimab. The receptor comes from an adult with an advanced solid tumor such as melanoma, head and neck, liver or kidney cancer. The genes are TRBV23-1 and TRBJ1-1, with 8 bases aligning to TRBD1. TRBV23-1 is placed among ORFs of uncertain function. CDR3 amino acids: CASSKTGARNTEAFF. The CDR3 nucleotides are TGCGCCAGCAGTAAGACAGGGGCGCGGAACACTGAAGCTTTCTTT.